The 28 T cell receptor beta chains presented below share a single source sample, sequenced in a study of blood T cell repertoires in COVID-19. Only in-frame clones appear in the TCRdb table, and some are missing; sequencing was by immunoSEQ multiplex PCR. The sample lists some 76,000 clones, about 89% seen once, with about 0.5% in the top ten. Sequenced: peripheral blood. The receptors were sampled from a man in his fifties or sixties with acute or convalescent COVID-19.

The chain recombines TRBV7-9 with TRBJ2-3; 7 bases match TRBD2. The germline V gene has CDR1 SEHNR and CDR2 FQNEAQ (reference sequence). The CDR3 runs 19 residues. With 2 bases clipped from V and 2 bases from J, the junction kept 16 bases outside the gene matches. For the CDR3, the DNA is TGTGCCAGCAGCTTATACGGGAGGAACGGAAGGGGTTACACAGATACGCAGTATTTT. Its protein product is CASSLYGRNGRGYTDTQYF.

V usage is TRBV7-2 and J usage is TRBJ2-2, with D maybe TRBD2 (5 bases). Deletions cut 2 bases from V and 10 bases from J, with 14 bases between. CDR1 and CDR2 from the germline V gene are SGHTA and FQGNSA. The CDR3 has 14 residues. CDR3 loop: CASSLRWGVAELFF. In DNA, the CDR3 is TGTGCCAGCAGCTTAAGATGGGGAGTAGCGGAGCTGTTTTTT.

The chain is built from TRBV5-1 and TRBJ2-7; 7 bases are shared with TRBD1. This CDR3 region has 15 residues. J gave up 0 bases and V 0 bases, and 3 bases lay outside the gene matches. The germline gives CDR1 SGHRS, CDR2 YFSETQ. Here the CDR3 reads CASSLGQGSSYEQYF. CDR3 nucleotide sequence: TGCGCCAGCAGCTTGGGACAGGGTAGCTCCTACGAGCAGTACTTC. Full variable domain (remainder filled in from reference TRBV5-1 and TRBJ2-7): KAGVTQTPRYLIKTRGQQVTLSCSPISGHRSVSWYQQTPGQGLQFLFEYFSETQRNKGNFPGRFSGRQFSNSRSEMNVSTLELGDSALYLCASSLGQGSSYEQYFGPGTRLTVT.

This clone was observed a few times. The chain has TRBV24-1 and TRBJ1-5, with D possibly matching TRBD1 (6 bases). Deletions cut 4 bases from V and 5 bases from J, with 11 bases between. CDR1 is KGHDR, CDR2 SFDVKD, per germline. There are 14 residues in the CDR3. The CDR3 DNA is TGTGCCACCAGTGACGCGGACAGCTATCAGCCCCAGCATTTT. Translating it yields CATSDADSYQPQHF.

The chain joins TRBV19 to TRBJ2-2; D is perhaps TRBD2 (6 bases). Looked up from germline, CDR1 is LNHDA and CDR2 is SQIVND (reference sequence). This CDR3 is 15 amino acids long. V shed 1 base and J shed 6 bases, with 12 bases lying between them. The CDR3 DNA sequence: TGTGCCAGTAGTATAGCCCGGGGGTGGCCCGGGGAGCTGTTTTTT. It encodes CASSIARGWPGELFF. The full variable domain, its missing parts supplied by reference TRBV19 and TRBJ2-2, is DGGITQSPKYLFRKEGQNVTLSCEQNLNHDAMYWYRQDPGQGLRLIYYSQIVNDFQKGDIAEGYSVSREKKESFPLTVTSAQKNPTAFYLCASSIARGWPGELFFGEGSRLTVL.

This rearrangement joins TRBV9 to TRBJ2-5, with no clear D. The germline V gene encodes CDR1 SGDLS and CDR2 YYNGEE. This CDR3 spans 13 amino acids. Trimming left V 0 bases short and J 4 bases short, with 7 bases between. The CDR3 sequence: CASSVEAGETQYF. CDR3 sequence (DNA): TGTGCCAGCAGCGTAGAGGCAGGAGAGACCCAGTACTTC.

V gene TRBV19 combines with J gene TRBJ1-2; TRBD1 matches 8 bases. Germline CDR1 is LNHDA and CDR2 is SQIVND (reference sequence). V lost 5 bases, J lost 6 bases, and 5 bases stayed unmatched. This CDR3 has 13 residues. CDR3 amino acids: CASSGQGVDGYTF. Here the CDR3 DNA reads TGTGCCAGTAGTGGACAGGGCGTCGATGGCTACACCTTC.

V is TRBV6-5 and J is TRBJ1-5; no clear D. The CDR3 totals 11 residues. CDR1 MNHEY and CDR2 SVGAGI come from the germline V gene. Trimming removed 11 bases at V and 0 bases at J, with 5 bases between. The CDR3 DNA reads TGTGCCTACGGTAGCAATCAGCCCCAGCATTTT. The encoded protein is CAYGSNQPQHF.

In this sample, this clone turned up once. This sequence joins TRBV30 and TRBJ2-3; 12 positions match TRBD2. There are 13 residues in the CDR3. Germline V gene lookup returns CDR1 GTSNPN and CDR2 SVGIG (reference sequence). The V gene end was trimmed by 7 bases and the J gene end by 4 bases; junction bases not matched to a gene: 3. The CDR3 sequence: CASRLAGADTQYF. Written as DNA, the CDR3 is TGTGCCTCTAGACTAGCGGGGGCAGATACGCAGTATTTT.

V and J are TRBV28 and TRBJ1-1; D gene uncertain. The ends were cut back, 7 bases at V and 1 base at J, with 4 bases in the middle. The germline gives CDR1 MDHEN, CDR2 SYDVKM. The CDR3 extends over 11 amino acids. The CDR3 DNA follows: TGTGCCAGCACCTCGAACACTGAAGCTTTCTTT. Translating it yields CASTSNTEAFF.

The chain recombines TRBV27 with TRBJ2-3, with TRBD2 as a possible D gene (7 bases). CDR1 and CDR2 (germline): MNHEY, SMNVEV (reference sequence). Deletions cut 6 bases from V and 6 bases from J, with 25 bases between. This CDR3 is built from 17 residues. The CDR3 region is CASSSVGASGARDTQYF. DNA for the CDR3: TGTGCCAGCAGCTCCGTGGGGGCCAGCGGGGCTCGGGATACGCAGTATTTT.

Only one count was recorded for this clone. The rearrangement uses TRBV9 and TRBJ2-1; 7 bases line up with TRBD1. With 3 bases clipped from V and 1 base from J, the junction kept 10 bases outside the gene matches. Germline assignment: CDR1 SGDLS and CDR2 YYNGEE. The CDR3 has 17 amino acids. The CDR3 DNA sequence: TGTGCCAGCAGCGCCATAACGACAGGGTGGTCCTACAATGAGCAGTTCTTC. Translation gives CASSAITTGWSYNEQFF.

This clone appeared once. The chain recombines TRBV6-5 with TRBJ2-7; 10 bases are shared with TRBD1. After removal of 6 bases from V and 3 bases from J, the junction contained 8 bases not matched to a gene. CDR1 MNHEY and CDR2 SVGAGI come from the germline V gene. The CDR3 runs to 15 residues. DNA for the CDR3: TGTGCCAGCAGACCCAGACAGGGGGCGATCTACGAGCAGTACTTC. It specifies CASRPRQGAIYEQYF.

V gene TRBV29-1 combines with J gene TRBJ2-5; a weak D match, TRBD1 (5 bases). Germline loops: CDR1 SQVTM, CDR2 ANQGSEA. V lost 6 bases, J lost 1 base, and 15 bases lay in between. CDR3 length equals 14 residues. DNA for the CDR3: TGCAGCGTGGCGCCCCAGGGTACCCAAGAGACCCAGTACTTC. Its protein product is CSVAPQGTQETQYF. Full variable domain (remainder filled in from reference TRBV29-1 and TRBJ2-5): SAVISQKPSRDICQRGTSLTIQCQVDSQVTMMFWYRQQPGQSLTLIATANQGSEATYESGFVIDKFPISRPNLTFSTLTVSNMSPEDSSIYLCSVAPQGTQETQYFGPGTRLLVL.

The chain uses TRBV12-3 or TRBV12-4 and TRBJ1-2, with a weak D call TRBD1 (5 bases). Trimming removed 5 bases from V and 7 bases from J, with 11 bases in between. The CDR3 consists of 12 residues. CDR3 sequence: CASSLPGGGYTF. The CDR3 coding sequence is TGTGCCAGCAGTCTTCCGGGGGGTGGCTACACCTTC.

The V and J genes are TRBV30 and TRBJ1-5; TRBD1 might be the D (6 bases). CDR1 and CDR2 from the germline V gene are GTSNPN and SVGIG (reference sequence). The CDR3 has 18 amino acids. Trimming removed 3 bases at V and 1 base at J, with 22 bases between. CDR3 in DNA: TGTGCCTGGAGCGCCCAGAAGGGGGGAGGGCGAAGCAATCAGCCCCAGCATTTT. Residues: CAWSAQKGGGRSNQPQHF.

The chain employs TRBV21-1 and TRBJ1-2; no DNA check was done on the table's D call, TRBD1. TRBV21-1 is annotated as a pseudogene. The CDR3 has 15 amino acids. Here the CDR3 reads CASSTQQGADYGYTF. The CDR3 DNA follows: TGTGCCAGCAGCACCCAACAGGGGGCCGACTATGGCTACACCTTC.

This clone has a single count. The chain is built from TRBV5-1 and TRBJ2-1; D unresolved. Looked up from germline, CDR1 is SGHRS and CDR2 is YFSETQ. Trimming took off 5 bases at V and 6 bases at J, with 15 bases between the two ends. This CDR3 is 14 amino acids long. CDR3 in DNA: TGCGCCAGCAGTTCCCTTGTACCCGGCAATGAGCAGTTCTTC. Protein: CASSSLVPGNEQFF.

The rearrangement uses TRBV27 and TRBJ2-1; possible D gene TRBD1, 5 bases. The CDR3 is 12 amino acids. CDR1 is MNHEY, CDR2 SMNVEV, per germline (reference sequence). V gave up 8 bases and J gave up 3 bases, with 8 bases separating them. The CDR3 DNA reads TGTGCCAGCTCGGACAACTACAATGAGCAGTTCTTC. Translating gives CASSDNYNEQFF.

V is TRBV30 and J is TRBJ2-3; 8 bases are shared with TRBD2. The germline CDR1 and CDR2 sequences are GTSNPN and SVGIG (reference sequence). CDR3 length: 15 residues. V lost 0 bases and J lost 1; bases outside the gene matches: 3. The CDR3 DNA reads as TGTGCCTGGAGTGTCCGGGAGGGGCGCACAGATACGCAGTATTTT. Translating gives CAWSVREGRTDTQYF.

The V call is TRBV7-2, the J call TRBJ1-2, with 8 bases lining up with TRBD1. The CDR3 spans 15 residues. The trim removed 2 bases at V and 8 bases at J, leaving 10 bases unmatched. CDR1 is SGHTA and CDR2 is FQGNSA in the germline V gene. CDR3 DNA: TGTGCCAGCAGCTTACCTAGGCAGGGGGCGGGAGGCTACACCTTC. Amino acids: CASSLPRQGAGGYTF.

This sequence joins TRBV6-4 and TRBJ1-1; D gene uncertain. V lost 4 bases and J 0 bases, leaving 9 bases between the germline ends. CDR3 size: 14 residues. Germline V lookup: CDR1 MRHNA, CDR2 SNTAGT. This CDR3 is CASSATFLNTEAFF. DNA of the CDR3: TGTGCCAGCAGTGCGACATTCTTGAACACTGAAGCTTTCTTT.

CDR3 protein: CASSSTRARRSGNTIYF. In nucleotides, the CDR3 is TGTGCCAGCAGCTCCACCCGGGCCCGGAGGTCTGGAAACACCATATATTTT. The chain combines TRBV5-6 with TRBJ1-3; D remains unclear. This CDR3 has 17 amino acids. Germline loops: CDR1 SGHDT, CDR2 YYEEEE. V was pared by 3 bases and J by 1 base, with 17 bases between. The whole variable domain, filled in from reference TRBV5-6 and TRBJ1-3, reads DAGVTQSPTHLIKTRGQQVTLRCSPKSGHDTVSWYQQALGQGPQFIFQYYEEEERQRGNFPDRFSGHQFPNYSSELNVNALLLGDSALYLCASSSTRARRSGNTIYFGEGSWLTVV.

The chain joins TRBV3-1 (or the pseudogene TRBV3-2) to TRBJ2-2, with D perhaps TRBD1 (7 bases). Trimming stripped 7 bases from V and 3 bases from J, with 12 bases between. The CDR3 is 14 residues long. Germline V gene sequence: CDR1 LGHDT, CDR2 YNNKEL (reference sequence). CDR3 amino acids: CASTPGGYTGELFF. Here the CDR3 DNA reads TGTGCCAGCACTCCAGGGGGGTACACCGGGGAGCTGTTTTTT.

V usage is TRBV6-6 and J usage is TRBJ1-6; 10 bases agree with TRBD1. J gave up 7 bases and V 7 bases, and 1 base lay outside the gene matches. The CDR3 runs to 13 residues. The germline gives CDR1 MNHNY, CDR2 SVGAGI (reference sequence). The CDR3 region is CASKGQGNSPLHF. The CDR3 DNA reads as TGTGCCAGCAAGGGACAGGGGAATTCACCCCTCCACTTT.

The chain has TRBV5-1 and TRBJ2-1; D remains unclear. V dropped 1 base and J dropped 5 bases, with 4 bases sitting between them. CDR1 SGHRS and CDR2 YFSETQ come from the germline V gene. CDR3 length: 12 residues. The CDR3 bases are TGCGCCAGCAGCTTGACAGACAATGAGCAGTTCTTC. Translated, it gives CASSLTDNEQFF. Complete variable domain (other parts from reference TRBV5-1 and TRBJ2-1): KAGVTQTPRYLIKTRGQQVTLSCSPISGHRSVSWYQQTPGQGLQFLFEYFSETQRNKGNFPGRFSGRQFSNSRSEMNVSTLELGDSALYLCASSLTDNEQFFGPGTRLTVL.

The V gene is TRBV5-1, the J gene TRBJ2-7, with TRBD2 matching 10 bases. After removal of 8 bases from V and 4 bases from J, the junction contained 6 bases not matched to a gene. This CDR3 has 13 residues. Germline V gene lookup returns CDR1 SGHRS and CDR2 YFSETQ. CDR3: CASSLAGEYEQYF. The CDR3 nucleotides are TGCGCCAGTTCTCTAGCGGGGGAGTACGAGCAGTACTTC.

V and J are TRBV7-9 and TRBJ2-7, with TRBD1 as a possible D gene (6 bases). V lost 3 bases to trimming and J lost 0 bases, with 12 bases between them. Germline V gene data show CDR1 as SEHNR and CDR2 as FQNEAQ (reference sequence). There are 15 residues in the CDR3. The CDR3 coding sequence is TGTGCCAGCAGCTTCGGGCAGGGGTACTCCTACGAGCAGTACTTC. Its protein product is CASSFGQGYSYEQYF.